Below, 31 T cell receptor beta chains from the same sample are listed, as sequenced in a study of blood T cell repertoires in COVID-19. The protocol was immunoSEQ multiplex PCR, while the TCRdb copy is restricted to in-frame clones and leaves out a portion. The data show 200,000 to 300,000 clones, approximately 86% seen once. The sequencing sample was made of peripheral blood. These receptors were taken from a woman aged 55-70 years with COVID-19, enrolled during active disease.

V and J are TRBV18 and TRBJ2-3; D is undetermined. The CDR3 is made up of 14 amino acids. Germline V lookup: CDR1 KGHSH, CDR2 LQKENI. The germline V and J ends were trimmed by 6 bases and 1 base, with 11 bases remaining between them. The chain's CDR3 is CASSRSSGTDTQYF. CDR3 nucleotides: TGTGCCAGCTCCCGAAGTTCGGGCACAGATACGCAGTATTTT.

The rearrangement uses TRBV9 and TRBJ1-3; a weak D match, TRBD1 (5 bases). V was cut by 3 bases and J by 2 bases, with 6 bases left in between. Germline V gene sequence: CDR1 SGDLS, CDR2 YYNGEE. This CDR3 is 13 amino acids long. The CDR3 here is CASSEGAGNTIYF. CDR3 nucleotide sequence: TGTGCCAGCAGCGAAGGGGCTGGAAACACCATATATTTT.

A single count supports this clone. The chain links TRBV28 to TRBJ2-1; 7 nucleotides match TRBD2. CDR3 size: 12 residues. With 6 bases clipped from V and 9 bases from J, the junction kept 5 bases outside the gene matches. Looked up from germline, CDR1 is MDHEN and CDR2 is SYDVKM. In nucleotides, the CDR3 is TGTGCCAGCAGGACCCCGGGGGGTGAGCAGTTCTTC. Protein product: CASRTPGGEQFF.

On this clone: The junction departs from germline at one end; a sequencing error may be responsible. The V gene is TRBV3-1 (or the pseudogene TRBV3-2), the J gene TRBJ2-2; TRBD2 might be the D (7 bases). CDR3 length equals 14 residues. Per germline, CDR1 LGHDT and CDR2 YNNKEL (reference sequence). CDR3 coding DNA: TGTGCCAGCAGCCAAAAAGGGGGGGGCGGGCAGCTGTTTTTT. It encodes CASSQKGGGGQLFF.

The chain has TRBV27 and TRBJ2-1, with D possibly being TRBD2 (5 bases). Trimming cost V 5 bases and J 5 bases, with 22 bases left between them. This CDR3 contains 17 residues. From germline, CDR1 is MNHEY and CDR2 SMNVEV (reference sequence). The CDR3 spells CASSPHVGSAVNNEQFF. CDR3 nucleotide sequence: TGTGCCAGCAGTCCCCACGTAGGGAGCGCCGTTAACAATGAGCAGTTCTTC.

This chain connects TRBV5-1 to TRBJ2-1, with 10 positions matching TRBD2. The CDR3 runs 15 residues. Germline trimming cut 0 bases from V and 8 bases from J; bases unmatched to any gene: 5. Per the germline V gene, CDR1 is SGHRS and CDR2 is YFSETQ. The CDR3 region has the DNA TGCGCCAGCAGCTTGGAGGCTAGCGGGAGCGATGAGCAGTTCTTC. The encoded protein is CASSLEASGSDEQFF.

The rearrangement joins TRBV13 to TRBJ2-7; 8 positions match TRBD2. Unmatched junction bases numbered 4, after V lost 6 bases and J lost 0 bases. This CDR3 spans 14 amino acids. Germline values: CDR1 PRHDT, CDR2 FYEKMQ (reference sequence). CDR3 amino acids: CASRPAGGSYEQYF. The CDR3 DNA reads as TGTGCCAGCAGGCCTGCGGGAGGCTCCTACGAGCAGTACTTC.

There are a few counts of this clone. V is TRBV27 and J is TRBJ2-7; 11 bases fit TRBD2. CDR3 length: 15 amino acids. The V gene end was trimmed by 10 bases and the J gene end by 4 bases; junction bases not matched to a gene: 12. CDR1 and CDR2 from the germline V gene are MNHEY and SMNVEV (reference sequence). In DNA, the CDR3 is TGTGCCACCGGGAAGACTAGCGGGATTAGTTACGAGCAGTACTTC. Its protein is CATGKTSGISYEQYF.

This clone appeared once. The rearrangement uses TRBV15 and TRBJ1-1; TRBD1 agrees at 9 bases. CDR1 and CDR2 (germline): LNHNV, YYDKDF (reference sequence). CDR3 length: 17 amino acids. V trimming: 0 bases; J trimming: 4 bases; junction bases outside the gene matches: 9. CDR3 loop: CATSRDRGTGRSTEAFF. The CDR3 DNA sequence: TGTGCCACCAGCAGAGATCGCGGGACAGGGAGGAGCACTGAAGCTTTCTTT.

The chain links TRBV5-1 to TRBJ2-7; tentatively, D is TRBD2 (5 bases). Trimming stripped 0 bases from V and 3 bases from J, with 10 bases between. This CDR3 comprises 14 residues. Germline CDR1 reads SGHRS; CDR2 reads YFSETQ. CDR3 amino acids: CASSLGPGDYEQYF. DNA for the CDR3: TGCGCCAGCAGCTTGGGACCCGGGGACTACGAGCAGTACTTC.

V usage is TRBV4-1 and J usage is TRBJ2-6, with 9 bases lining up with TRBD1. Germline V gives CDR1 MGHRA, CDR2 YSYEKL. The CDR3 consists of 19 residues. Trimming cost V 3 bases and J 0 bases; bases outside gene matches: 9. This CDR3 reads CASSQPGGQGSSGANVLTF. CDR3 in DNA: TGCGCCAGCAGCCAGCCCGGGGGACAGGGTAGCTCTGGGGCCAACGTCCTGACTTTC.

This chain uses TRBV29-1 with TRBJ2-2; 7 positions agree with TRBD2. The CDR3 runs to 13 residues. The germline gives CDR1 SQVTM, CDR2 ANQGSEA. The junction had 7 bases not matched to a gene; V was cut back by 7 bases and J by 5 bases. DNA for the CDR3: TGCAGCGCACGGCGGGAGCGAACCGGGGAGCTGTTTTTT. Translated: CSARRERTGELFF.

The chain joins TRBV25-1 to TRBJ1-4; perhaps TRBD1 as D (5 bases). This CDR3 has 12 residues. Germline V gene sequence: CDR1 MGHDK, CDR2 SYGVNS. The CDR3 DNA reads TGTGCGAGCGCCCAGGGTAATGAAAAACTGTTTTTT. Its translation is CASAQGNEKLFF.

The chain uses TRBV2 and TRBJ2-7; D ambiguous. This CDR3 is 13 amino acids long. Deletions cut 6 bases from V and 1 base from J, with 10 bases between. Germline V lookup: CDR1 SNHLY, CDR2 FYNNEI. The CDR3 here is CASRSGESYEQYF. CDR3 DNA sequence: TGTGCCAGCAGGTCAGGTGAGTCCTACGAGCAGTACTTC.

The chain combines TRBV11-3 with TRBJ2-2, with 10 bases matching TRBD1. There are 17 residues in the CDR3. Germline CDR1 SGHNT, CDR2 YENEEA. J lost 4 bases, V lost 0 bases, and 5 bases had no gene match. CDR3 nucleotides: TGTGCCAGCAGCTTAGATTTGACAGGGGGCAGCACCGGGGAGCTGTTTTTT. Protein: CASSLDLTGGSTGELFF.

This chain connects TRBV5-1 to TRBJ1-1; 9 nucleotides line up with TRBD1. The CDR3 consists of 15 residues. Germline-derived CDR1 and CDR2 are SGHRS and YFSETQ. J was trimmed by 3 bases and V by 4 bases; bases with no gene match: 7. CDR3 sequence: CASSQEGQGDTEAFF. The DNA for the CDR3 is TGCGCCAGCAGCCAAGAGGGACAGGGTGACACTGAAGCTTTCTTT.

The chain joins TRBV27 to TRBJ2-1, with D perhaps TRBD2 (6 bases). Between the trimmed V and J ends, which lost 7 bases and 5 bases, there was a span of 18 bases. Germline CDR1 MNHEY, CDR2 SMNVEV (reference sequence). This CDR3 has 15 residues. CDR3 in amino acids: CASTLGLARDNEQFF. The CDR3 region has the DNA TGTGCCAGCACCCTAGGGCTAGCGCGGGACAATGAGCAGTTCTTC.

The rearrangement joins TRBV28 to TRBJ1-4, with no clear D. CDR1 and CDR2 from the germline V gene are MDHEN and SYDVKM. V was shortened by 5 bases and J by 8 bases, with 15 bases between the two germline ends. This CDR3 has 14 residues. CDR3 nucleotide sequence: TGTGCCAGCAGTATGACACCTCTTAGAGAAAAACTGTTTTTT. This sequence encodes CASSMTPLREKLFF.

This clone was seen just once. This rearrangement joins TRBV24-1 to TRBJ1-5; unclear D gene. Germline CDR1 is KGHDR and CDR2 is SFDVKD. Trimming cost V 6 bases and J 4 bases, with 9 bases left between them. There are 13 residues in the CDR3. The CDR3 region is CATSSRNNQPQHF. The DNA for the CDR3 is TGTGCCACCAGTTCCAGAAATAATCAGCCCCAGCATTTT.

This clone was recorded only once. CDR3 DNA: TGTGCCAGCTCACGAGGGAGAATGAACACTGAAGCTTTCTTT. Protein sequence: CASSRGRMNTEAFF. The chain is built from TRBV18 and TRBJ1-1; no definite D call. CDR3 size: 14 residues. Trimming shortened V by 4 bases and J by 0 bases, and 9 bases separated the two germline ends. Germline lookup yields CDR1 KGHSH and CDR2 LQKENI.

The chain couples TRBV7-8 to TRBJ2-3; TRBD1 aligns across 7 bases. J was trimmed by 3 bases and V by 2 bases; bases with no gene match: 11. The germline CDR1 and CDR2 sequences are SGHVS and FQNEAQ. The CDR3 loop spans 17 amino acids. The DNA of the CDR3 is TGTGCCAGCAGCTTAATTTGGGTGGCGACAGGGACAGATACGCAGTATTTT. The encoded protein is CASSLIWVATGTDTQYF.

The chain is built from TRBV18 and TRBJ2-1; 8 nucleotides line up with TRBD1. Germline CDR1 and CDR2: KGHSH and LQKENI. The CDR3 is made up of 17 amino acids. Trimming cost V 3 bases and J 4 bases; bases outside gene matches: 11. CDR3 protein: CASSPDVFGQGYNEQFF. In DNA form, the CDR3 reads TGTGCCAGCTCACCGGACGTATTCGGACAGGGTTACAATGAGCAGTTCTTC.

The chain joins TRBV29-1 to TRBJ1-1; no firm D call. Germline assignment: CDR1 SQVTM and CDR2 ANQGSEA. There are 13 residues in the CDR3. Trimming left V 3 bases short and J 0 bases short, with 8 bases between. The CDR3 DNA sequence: TGCAGCGTTGACCACGGGATGAACACTGAAGCTTTCTTT. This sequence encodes CSVDHGMNTEAFF.

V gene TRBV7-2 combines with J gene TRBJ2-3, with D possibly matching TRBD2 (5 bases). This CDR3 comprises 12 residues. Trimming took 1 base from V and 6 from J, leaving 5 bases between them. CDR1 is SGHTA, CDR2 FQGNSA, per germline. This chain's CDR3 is CASSLVADTQYF. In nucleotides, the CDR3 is TGTGCCAGCAGCTTAGTAGCGGATACGCAGTATTTT.

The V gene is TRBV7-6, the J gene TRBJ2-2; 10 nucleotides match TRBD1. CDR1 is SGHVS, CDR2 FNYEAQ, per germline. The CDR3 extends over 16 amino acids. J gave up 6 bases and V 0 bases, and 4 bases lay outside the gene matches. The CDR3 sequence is CASSLAGTGAAGELFF. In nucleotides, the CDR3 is TGTGCCAGCAGCTTAGCTGGGACAGGGGCTGCCGGGGAGCTGTTTTTT.

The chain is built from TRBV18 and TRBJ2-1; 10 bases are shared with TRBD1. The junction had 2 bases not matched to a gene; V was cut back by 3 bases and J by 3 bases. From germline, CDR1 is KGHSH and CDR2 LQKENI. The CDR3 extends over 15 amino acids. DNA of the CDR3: TGTGCCAGCTCACCCAGGACAGGGGGCTACAATGAGCAGTTCTTC. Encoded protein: CASSPRTGGYNEQFF.

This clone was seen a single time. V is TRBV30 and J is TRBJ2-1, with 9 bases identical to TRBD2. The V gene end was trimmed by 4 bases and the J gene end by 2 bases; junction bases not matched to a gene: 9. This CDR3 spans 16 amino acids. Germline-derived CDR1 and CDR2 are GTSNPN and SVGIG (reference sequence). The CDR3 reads CAWTGGRDVTYNEQFF. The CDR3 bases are TGTGCCTGGACCGGCGGGAGGGATGTGACCTACAATGAGCAGTTCTTC.

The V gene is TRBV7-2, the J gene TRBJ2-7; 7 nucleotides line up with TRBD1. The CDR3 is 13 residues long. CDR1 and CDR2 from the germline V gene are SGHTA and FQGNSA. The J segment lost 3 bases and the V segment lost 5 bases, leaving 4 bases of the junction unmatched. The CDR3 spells CASSLWTGYEQYF. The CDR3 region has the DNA TGTGCCAGCAGCCTCTGGACAGGCTACGAGCAGTACTTC.

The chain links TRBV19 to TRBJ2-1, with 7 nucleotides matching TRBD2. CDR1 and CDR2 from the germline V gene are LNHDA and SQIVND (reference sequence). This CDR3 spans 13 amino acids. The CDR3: CVTAGGGHNEQFF. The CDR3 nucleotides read TGTGTCACGGCTGGGGGAGGGCACAATGAGCAGTTCTTC.

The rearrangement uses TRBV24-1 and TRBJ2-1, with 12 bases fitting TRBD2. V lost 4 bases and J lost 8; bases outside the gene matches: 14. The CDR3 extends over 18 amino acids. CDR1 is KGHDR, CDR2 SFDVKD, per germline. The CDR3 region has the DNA TGTGCCACCAGTGACGCCGGAGCCACTAGCGGGAGGTTCTATGAGCAGTTCTTC. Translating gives CATSDAGATSGRFYEQFF.

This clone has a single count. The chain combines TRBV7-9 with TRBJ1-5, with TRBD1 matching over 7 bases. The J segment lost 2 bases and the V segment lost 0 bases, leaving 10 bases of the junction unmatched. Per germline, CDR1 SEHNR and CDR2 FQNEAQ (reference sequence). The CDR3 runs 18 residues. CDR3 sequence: CASSLALTTGVGNQPQHF. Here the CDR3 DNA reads TGTGCCAGCAGCTTAGCATTGACCACAGGGGTAGGCAATCAGCCCCAGCATTTT.